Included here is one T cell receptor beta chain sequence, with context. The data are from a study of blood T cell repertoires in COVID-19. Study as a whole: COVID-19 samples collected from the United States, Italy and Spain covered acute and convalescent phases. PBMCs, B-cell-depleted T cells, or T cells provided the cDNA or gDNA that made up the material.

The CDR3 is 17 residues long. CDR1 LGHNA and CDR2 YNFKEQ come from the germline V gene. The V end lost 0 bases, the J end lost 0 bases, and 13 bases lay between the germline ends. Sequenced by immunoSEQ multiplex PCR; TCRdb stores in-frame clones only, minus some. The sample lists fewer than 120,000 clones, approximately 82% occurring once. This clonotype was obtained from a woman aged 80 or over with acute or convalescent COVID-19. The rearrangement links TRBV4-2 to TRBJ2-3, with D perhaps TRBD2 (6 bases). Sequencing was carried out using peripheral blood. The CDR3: CASSQEIGGLSTDTQYF. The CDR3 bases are TGTGCCAGCAGCCAAGAAATTGGGGGACTCAGCACAGATACGCAGTATTTT.